Sequencing of this TCR beta chain was carried out in a study of low-dose radiotherapy and immunotherapy resistance in tumors. Across the whole study: From cycle 1 day 1, patients took oral aspirin 300 mg every day for four cycles.

Germline loops: CDR1 LGHDT, CDR2 YNNKEL (reference sequence). The CDR3 loop spans 14 amino acids. J gave up 6 bases and V 4 bases, and 4 bases lay outside the gene matches. Time point: after trial treatment. Described treatment: LDRT plus nivolumab, ipilimumab, low-dose cyclophosphamide and aspirin (RACIN trial). Primers targeting TRAV and TRBV primed first-strand cDNA, covering alpha and beta chains. A constant-region primer paired with the V-primer adapter amplified TCRs over about 19 PCR cycles. In TCRdb, the reads were re-called with MiXCR into one record per CDR3 protein. Of 100,000 or so distinct CDR3 sequences listed, 20% to 25% were seen once; the top ten hold 4.1%.

The chain links TRBV3-1 to TRBJ2-7; TRBD2 aligns across 12 bases. Sequences were derived from PBMCs, sampled after low-dose radiotherapy plus immunotherapy. The source is a male donor with prostate cancer. In nucleotides, the CDR3 is TGTGCCAGCAGCCCGACTAGCGGGGGTCTCGAGCAGTACTTC. Its protein product is CASSPTSGGLEQYF.